This passage covers 5 T cell receptor beta chains from one sample sequenced in a study of blood T cells in healthy people across ages. A sample-barcoded 5' primer and a J-beta primer mix were used in a second PCR of roughly 7 to 12 cycles. TCRdb reanalysed the 5' RACE reads using MiXCR and keeps one entry per CDR3 protein. The sample carries 1.5 million to 2 million distinct CDR3 sequences, approximately 39% recorded once. The specimen sequenced was blood. These receptors were collected from a human donor in good health.

This clonotype occurred a few times. The chain joins TRBV6-5 to TRBJ1-1; D gene uncertain. V was shortened by 5 bases and J by 0 bases, with 10 bases between the two germline ends. Germline CDR1 and CDR2: MNHEY and SVGAGI. This CDR3 has 14 amino acids. CDR3 nucleotides: TGTGCCAGCAGTAGGAGGACGGTGAACACTGAAGCTTTCTTT. It encodes CASSRRTVNTEAFF.

This clonotype has just a few counts. The limits of the CDR3 on the DNA are not certain, so only TCRdb's listed CDR3 is given. This chain uses TRBV12-3 or TRBV12-4 with TRBJ2-4; the D call TRBD1 from the table was never checked on the DNA. The CDR3 totals 16 residues, both ends included. CDR3 in amino acids: CASSTWAPGAKNIRYF.

The sample holds a few counts of this clonotype. The chain couples TRBV5-4 to TRBJ2-5, with 7 bases identical to TRBD2. V lost 3 bases to trimming and J lost 3 bases; unmatched junction nucleotides: 14. Germline V lookup: CDR1 SGHNT, CDR2 YYREEE (reference sequence). The CDR3 contains 17 residues. CDR3 DNA: TGTGCCAGCAGCTCGCGACGGACTAGTCTGTCGGAAGAGACCCAGTACTTC. It codes for CASSSRRTSLSEETQYF. The whole variable domain, remainder taken from reference TRBV5-4 and TRBJ2-5, is ETGVTQSPTHLIKTRGQQVTLRCSSQSGHNTVSWYQQALGQGPQFIFQYYREEENGRGNFPPRFSGLQFPNYSSELNVNALELDDSALYLCASSSRRTSLSEETQYFGPGTRLLVL.

This clonotype was picked up a small number of times. The rearrangement joins TRBV7-2 to TRBJ2-1; 10 nucleotides match TRBD2. Germline V gene data show CDR1 as SGHTA and CDR2 as FQGNSA. The CDR3 extends over 17 amino acids. V lost 1 base, J lost 7 bases, and 10 bases stayed unmatched. The CDR3 spells CASSLVSGGPVMNEQFF. CDR3 coding DNA: TGTGCCAGCAGCTTAGTTAGCGGGGGGCCTGTTATGAATGAGCAGTTCTTC.

This chain uses TRBV7-8 with TRBJ2-1; TRBD2 aligns across 8 bases. V lost 0 bases, J lost 10 bases, and 14 bases stayed unmatched. CDR1 and CDR2 from the germline V gene are SGHVS and FQNEAQ. CDR3 length equals 17 residues. The CDR3 here is CASSLANRGGPDYEQFF. The CDR3 nucleotides are TGTGCCAGCAGCTTAGCGAATCGGGGGGGGCCGGATTACGAGCAGTTCTTC. The variable domain in full, with the rest retrieved from reference TRBV7-8 and TRBJ2-1, is GAGVSQSPRYKVAKRGQDVALRCDPISGHVSLFWYQQALGQGPEFLTYFQNEAQLDKSGLPSDRFFAERPEGSVSTLKIQRTQQEDSAVYLCASSLANRGGPDYEQFFGPGTRLTVL.